Following are 32 T cell receptor beta chains from one sample sequenced in a study of blood T cells in healthy people across ages. The authors ran a second PCR of roughly 6 to 12 cycles using a sample-barcoded 5' primer and a J-beta primer mix. MiXCR, applied by TCRdb to the 5' RACE reads, yields one record per CDR3 protein. The data hold 1.5 million to 1.8 million distinct CDR3 sequences, with 42% observed a single time. Sequenced material: blood. These receptors all come from a woman younger than 35 in good health.

The chain has TRBV6-6 and TRBJ2-7, with 8 positions matching TRBD2. The DNA end lines up better with TRBJ2-5; the J call may be wrong. The CDR3 totals 17 residues. CDR1 and CDR2 from the germline V gene are MNHNY and SVGAGI (reference sequence). CDR3 DNA: TGTGCCAGCAGTTACCTGCGCCTTAACGGGAGGGCCAAGACCCAGTACTTC. It yields the protein CASSYLRLNGRAKTQYF.

The CDR3 region has the DNA TGCAGTGCTAGAGGATTTCAGTGGGAGTACACCTTC. Protein product: CSARGFQWEYTF. The chain has TRBV20-1 and TRBJ1-2; D is uncertain. Germline V lookup: CDR1 DFQATT, CDR2 SNEGSKA (reference sequence). The CDR3 extends over 12 amino acids. V gave up 1 base and J gave up 11 bases, with 14 bases separating them.

This clonotype was seen at least ten times. The chain is built from TRBV7-9 and TRBJ2-5, with TRBD1 matching over 8 bases. The CDR3 is made up of 14 amino acids. Per the germline V gene, CDR1 is SEHNR and CDR2 is FQNEAQ (reference sequence). The J segment lost 5 bases and the V segment lost 5 bases, leaving 7 bases of the junction unmatched. CDR3 amino acids: CASSQDRGMETQYF. Here the CDR3 DNA reads TGTGCCAGCAGCCAAGACAGGGGTATGGAGACCCAGTACTTC.

The CDR3 spells CASTEGTFGYTF. The DNA of the CDR3 is TGTGCCAGCACCGAAGGGACTTTTGGCTACACCTTC. The V and J genes are TRBV11-2 and TRBJ1-2, with D maybe TRBD1 (5 bases). Germline CDR1 is SGHAT and CDR2 is FQNNGV. CDR3 length: 12 residues. The V and J ends lost 7 bases and 7 bases respectively, with 13 bases between them.

This clonotype occurred a few times. V gene TRBV5-1 combines with J gene TRBJ1-2, with 7 nucleotides matching TRBD1. V was pared by 7 bases and J by 4 bases, with 10 bases of the junction left unmatched. Looked up from germline, CDR1 is SGHRS and CDR2 is YFSETQ. The CDR3 covers 14 residues. CDR3 residues: CASDSGQRSYGYTF. DNA for the CDR3: TGCGCCAGCGACTCGGGACAGCGAAGCTATGGCTACACCTTC. Complete variable domain (other parts from reference TRBV5-1 and TRBJ1-2): KAGVTQTPRYLIKTRGQQVTLSCSPISGHRSVSWYQQTPGQGLQFLFEYFSETQRNKGNFPGRFSGRQFSNSRSEMNVSTLELGDSALYLCASDSGQRSYGYTFGSGTRLTVV.

J is TRBJ2-2 and V is TRBV4-1; 12 positions match TRBD2. After removal of 2 bases from V and 9 bases from J, the junction contained 7 bases not matched to a gene. CDR1 and CDR2 from the germline V gene are MGHRA and YSYEKL. CDR3 length: 16 residues. CDR3 DNA sequence: TGCGCCAGCAGCCAACTAGCGGGGGGGCTTAGTCGGGAGCTGTTTTTT. Amino acid sequence: CASSQLAGGLSRELFF.

This clonotype was counted a few times. J is TRBJ2-5 and V is TRBV29-1; 8 nucleotides match TRBD1. Trimming at V came to 4 bases and at J to 11 bases, leaving 18 bases not matched to a gene. This CDR3 is 15 amino acids long. Germline V CDR1 and CDR2: SQVTM, ANQGSEA. The CDR3 nucleotides are TGCAGCGTTGTCCTGGGACAGGCTTTCTACAATGAGCAGTACTTC. This sequence encodes CSVVLGQAFYNEQYF.

The V call is TRBV12-3 or TRBV12-4, the J call TRBJ2-1, with D possibly matching TRBD2 (6 bases). With the DNA end fitting TRBJ2-7 better, the J assignment may be wrong. The CDR3 covers 15 residues. The CDR3 spells CASSFWGLAYNEQYF. DNA for the CDR3: TGTGCCAGCAGTTTTTGGGGACTCGCTTACAATGAGCAGTACTTC.

This clonotype has more than one count but fewer than ten. The rearrangement links TRBV7-6 to TRBJ2-7, with D perhaps TRBD1 (5 bases). This CDR3 spans 15 amino acids. V lost 3 bases to trimming and J lost 0 bases, with 12 bases between them. Germline V CDR1 and CDR2: SGHVS, FNYEAQ. The CDR3 spells CASSFTGSSSYEQYF. CDR3 sequence (DNA): TGTGCCAGCAGCTTTACAGGCTCTAGCTCCTACGAGCAGTACTTC.

The chain links TRBV5-1 to TRBJ2-1; D might be TRBD2 (6 bases). V was clipped by 3 bases and J by 7 bases, with 17 bases between them. Germline V CDR1 and CDR2: SGHRS, YFSETQ. CDR3 size: 15 residues. The CDR3 reads CASSSSGESGNEQFF. CDR3 bases: TGCGCCAGCAGCTCCTCGGGAGAATCAGGGAATGAGCAGTTCTTC.

The chain employs TRBV7-9 and TRBJ2-1; D gene ambiguous. Trimming shortened V by 1 base and J by 9 bases, and 19 bases separated the two germline ends. Per the germline V gene, CDR1 is SEHNR and CDR2 is FQNEAQ (reference sequence). This CDR3 is 16 amino acids long. The CDR3 region has the DNA TGTGCCAGCAGCTTAGTTGCCGGAGTTCCCACAATTGAGCAGTTCTTC. Its protein is CASSLVAGVPTIEQFF.

This clonotype was recorded a few times. The chain joins TRBV27 to TRBJ2-7, with a possible D match to TRBD2 (6 bases). The CDR3 runs to 15 residues. The V end lost 4 bases, the J end lost 5 bases, and 18 bases lay between the germline ends. Per the germline V gene, CDR1 is MNHEY and CDR2 is SMNVEV (reference sequence). CDR3 protein: CASSSGTHEYDEQYF. The CDR3 bases are TGTGCCAGCAGTTCCGGGACTCACGAATATGACGAGCAGTACTTC.

The chain has TRBV10-3 and TRBJ2-3; TRBD2 might be the D (5 bases). Germline lookup yields CDR1 ENHRY and CDR2 SYGVKD. The CDR3 has 14 amino acids. With 3 bases removed from V and 2 bases from J, the gap between germline ends came to 9 bases. Here the CDR3 reads CAISDTDYTDTQYF. The CDR3 DNA reads TGTGCCATCAGTGACACAGACTACACAGATACGCAGTATTTT.

This clonotype was seen only once. The V call is TRBV5-6, the J call TRBJ1-1; D is unresolved. The CDR3 runs to 13 residues. Looked up from germline, CDR1 is SGHDT and CDR2 is YYEEEE. Trimming took 4 bases from V and 7 from J, leaving 14 bases between them. The CDR3 sequence is CASSHLGSGEAFF. The DNA for the CDR3 is TGTGCCAGCAGCCACCTAGGGAGTGGTGAAGCTTTCTTT.

The chain recombines TRBV7-9 with TRBJ2-1; perhaps TRBD2 as D (5 bases). V was cut by 2 bases and J by 2 bases, with 7 bases left in between. This CDR3 has 14 residues. Germline CDR1 reads SEHNR; CDR2 reads FQNEAQ (reference sequence). CDR3 protein: CASSLLEAYNEQFF. In DNA, the CDR3 is TGTGCCAGCAGCTTACTGGAGGCCTACAATGAGCAGTTCTTC.

This clonotype turned up a few times. The chain joins TRBV12-3 or TRBV12-4 to TRBJ2-3; a possible D gene is TRBD2 (5 bases). The CDR3 has 13 residues. V lost 3 bases and J lost 5, with 9 bases in between. The CDR3 DNA sequence: TGTGCCAGCAGTTTGTCCGCGGGAGATACGCAGTATTTT. It specifies CASSLSAGDTQYF.

This clonotype has a count of ten or more. CDR3 in DNA: TGTGCCAGCAGCTTAGGTACAGGGCGCTATGGCTACACCTTC. This codes for CASSLGTGRYGYTF. The chain uses TRBV13 and TRBJ1-2; tentatively, D is TRBD1 (6 bases). This CDR3 is built from 14 residues. Germline CDR1 PRHDT, CDR2 FYEKMQ (reference sequence). The germline V and J ends were trimmed by 0 bases and 4 bases, with 9 bases remaining between them.

This clonotype has a count of ten or more. This sequence joins TRBV29-1 and TRBJ2-3, with TRBD2 identical over 12 bases. Germline CDR1 reads SQVTM; CDR2 reads ANQGSEA. The CDR3 loop spans 15 amino acids. V shed 5 bases, J shed 2 bases, and the junction held 5 bases outside the gene matches. The CDR3 coding sequence is TGCAGCGTTCCCGCTAGCGGGAGGGCCACAGATACGCAGTATTTT. Amino acid sequence: CSVPASGRATDTQYF.

This chain links TRBV12-3 or TRBV12-4 with TRBJ2-3; D might be TRBD2 (5 bases). The V and J ends lost 3 bases and 5 bases respectively, with 15 bases between them. This CDR3 spans 15 amino acids. In DNA form, the CDR3 reads TGTGCCAGCAGTTTCGGCGGGTCGACCCGAGATACGCAGTATTTT. This codes for CASSFGGSTRDTQYF.

As regards this clonotype: One junction end disagrees with the germline gene, perhaps due to a read error. The V call is TRBV20-1, the J call TRBJ1-2; a possible D gene is TRBD1 (6 bases). Germline loops: CDR1 DFQATT, CDR2 SNEGSKA (reference sequence). The CDR3 extends over 16 amino acids. Written as DNA, the CDR3 is TGCAGTGCTCAATCGCCAATAGGACAGACTAACTATGCCTACACCTTC. Amino acids: CSAQSPIGQTNYAYTF.

On this clonotype: A much larger clone lies a single base off, so this may be a read error. The chain carries TRBV4-1 and TRBJ2-3, with D perhaps TRBD1 or TRBD2 (5 bases each). The CDR3 has 13 amino acids. Germline-derived CDR1 and CDR2 are MGHRA and YSYEKL. Here the CDR3 reads CAGSPGRADTQYF. In DNA form, the CDR3 reads TGCGCCGGCAGTCCGGGACGAGCAGATACGCAGTATTTT.

This clonotype was seen a handful of times. CDR3 nucleotide sequence: TGTGCCAGCAGTGATAACGTTAACGTAGGGGGAGATACGCAGTATTTT. This sequence encodes CASSDNVNVGGDTQYF. The V and J genes are TRBV2 and TRBJ2-3, with D perhaps TRBD1 (6 bases). Trimming cost V 3 bases and J 5 bases, with 18 bases left between them. The CDR3 loop spans 16 amino acids. Germline CDR1 SNHLY, CDR2 FYNNEI.

This clonotype was found a few times. V and J are TRBV5-1 and TRBJ2-4; TRBD2 aligns across 10 bases. V lost 4 bases, J lost 6 bases, and 10 bases stayed unmatched. The germline CDR1 and CDR2 sequences are SGHRS and YFSETQ. The CDR3 has 16 amino acids. The CDR3 is CASSPTGAGGRNIQYF. The CDR3 region has the DNA TGCGCCAGCAGCCCGACGGGAGCGGGAGGGCGAAACATTCAGTACTTC. The full variable domain, with the rest looked up from reference TRBV5-1 and TRBJ2-4, is KAGVTQTPRYLIKTRGQQVTLSCSPISGHRSVSWYQQTPGQGLQFLFEYFSETQRNKGNFPGRFSGRQFSNSRSEMNVSTLELGDSALYLCASSPTGAGGRNIQYFGAGTRLSVL.

The chain couples TRBV3-1 to TRBJ2-3, with D perhaps TRBD2 (6 bases). Germline CDR1 reads LGHDT; CDR2 reads YNNKEL (reference sequence). The CDR3 extends over 15 amino acids. With 4 bases removed from V and 1 base from J, the gap between germline ends came to 12 bases. CDR3 protein: CASSLGPSGTDTQYF. CDR3 in DNA: TGTGCCAGCAGCCTAGGTCCTAGCGGCACAGATACGCAGTATTTT.

This sequence joins TRBV20-1 and TRBJ2-1; 11 bases match TRBD1. V lost 6 bases and J lost 1; bases outside the gene matches: 2. The CDR3 contains 14 residues. Germline CDR1 and CDR2: DFQATT and SNEGSKA (reference sequence). Here the CDR3 reads CSADRGHSYNEQFF. The CDR3 DNA is TGCAGTGCGGACAGGGGGCATTCCTACAATGAGCAGTTCTTC.

This clonotype turned up a few times. The chain recombines TRBV5-8 with TRBJ1-2; a weak D match, TRBD1 (6 bases). CDR1 SGHTS and CDR2 YDEGEE come from the germline V gene. The CDR3 has 12 amino acids. The germline V and J ends were trimmed by 5 bases and 8 bases, with 13 bases remaining between them. CDR3 protein: CASRDRSRGYTF. The CDR3 bases are TGTGCCAGCAGAGACAGGTCCCGAGGCTACACCTTC.

This clonotype was seen a few times. The rearrangement uses TRBV30 and TRBJ1-2; a weak D match, TRBD1 (6 bases). V lost 8 bases, J lost 4 bases, and 11 bases lay in between. The CDR3 covers 11 residues. Per germline, CDR1 GTSNPN and CDR2 SVGIG (reference sequence). The DNA for the CDR3 is TGTGCCAGCAACAGGGCCTATGGCTACACCTTC. Amino acid sequence: CASNRAYGYTF.

The chain joins TRBV4-3 to TRBJ2-1; D uncertain. The CDR3 covers 13 residues. Germline values: CDR1 LGHNA, CDR2 YSLEER. Deletions cut 3 bases from V and 4 bases from J, with 7 bases between. The CDR3: CASSHLGYNEQFF. The CDR3 DNA sequence: TGCGCCAGCAGCCACTTAGGATACAATGAGCAGTTCTTC.

This clonotype was seen only a few times. The chain combines TRBV4-2 with TRBJ2-4; perhaps TRBD2 as D (6 bases). This CDR3 contains 16 residues. Trimming stripped 1 base from V and 5 bases from J, with 15 bases between. The germline gives CDR1 LGHNA, CDR2 YNFKEQ. The DNA for the CDR3 is TGTGCCAGCAGCCAAGCTCTAGCGACCGGGGAAAACATTCAGTACTTC. Protein: CASSQALATGENIQYF.

The J gene is TRBJ2-5, the V gene TRBV27; 8 bases align to TRBD2. Germline V gene lookup returns CDR1 MNHEY and CDR2 SMNVEV (reference sequence). This CDR3 comprises 14 residues. V was pared by 11 bases and J by 11 bases, with 19 bases of the junction left unmatched. The CDR3 sequence: CAVGLAGDSNEQYF. The CDR3 nucleotides read TGTGCCGTCGGACTAGCAGGAGACTCCAATGAGCAGTACTTC.

The CDR3 DNA reads as TGCAGTGCTAGAGCCGGGACTTTCCCCAATGAGCAGTTCTTC. It specifies CSARAGTFPNEQFF. V is TRBV20-1 and J is TRBJ2-1, with TRBD2 as a possible D gene (6 bases). Trimming removed 1 base from V and 6 bases from J, with 13 bases in between. The germline gives CDR1 DFQATT, CDR2 SNEGSKA (reference sequence). The CDR3 is made up of 14 amino acids.

This clonotype was seen a few times. The chain couples TRBV24-1 to TRBJ2-1; D uncertain. CDR3 length: 12 residues. The V gene's germline CDR1 is KGHDR and CDR2 SFDVKD. The V end was cut by 7 bases, the J end by 10 bases, with 13 bases between. CDR3 loop: CATSAPSAEQFF. CDR3 DNA: TGTGCCACCAGCGCTCCATCAGCCGAGCAGTTCTTC.